Each of the 28 T cell receptor beta chains below was sequenced from the same sample in a study of T cell responses to AZD1222 COVID-19 vaccine. Clones were sequenced by immunoSEQ multiplex PCR, and TCRdb holds only the in-frame ones, with some missing. The repertoire consists of roughly 140,000 clones, with around 89% occurring once and the leading ten covering roughly 1.7%. The sequencing here drew on peripheral blood, taken on day 0 of AZD1222 vaccination. Receptor source: an adult in good health.

In DNA form, the CDR3 reads TGTGCCAGCAGCTTGAACAGGGGGCTCGGTCAGCCCCAGCATTTT. Protein sequence: CASSLNRGLGQPQHF. The chain links TRBV5-5 to TRBJ1-5, with 9 bases matching TRBD1. This CDR3 has 15 residues. Germline values: CDR1 SGHKS, CDR2 YYEKEE (reference sequence). V lost 1 base to trimming and J lost 6 bases; unmatched junction nucleotides: 5.

The chain recombines TRBV11-2 with TRBJ1-2, with no clear D. V dropped 0 bases and J dropped 0 bases, with 11 bases sitting between them. The germline gives CDR1 SGHAT, CDR2 FQNNGV. CDR3 length: 16 amino acids. CDR3 sequence: CASSLDGWGANYGYTF. The CDR3 region has the DNA TGTGCCAGCAGCTTAGATGGTTGGGGAGCTAACTATGGCTACACCTTC. Full variable domain (missing parts from reference TRBV11-2 and TRBJ1-2): EAGVAQSPRYKIIEKRQSVAFWCNPISGHATLYWYQQILGQGPKLLIQFQNNGVVDDSQLPKDRFSAERLKGVDSTLKIQPAKLEDSAVYLCASSLDGWGANYGYTFGSGTRLTVV.

The V and J genes are TRBV28 and TRBJ1-1; weak D call: TRBD1 (5 bases). The CDR3 contains 13 residues. Germline CDR1 and CDR2: MDHEN and SYDVKM. Trimming pared 2 bases from V and 5 bases from J, leaving 9 bases between. The CDR3 reads CASSLGGWTEAFF. Here the CDR3 DNA reads TGTGCCAGCAGTTTAGGGGGGTGGACTGAAGCTTTCTTT.

The V and J genes are TRBV5-8 and TRBJ2-2; weak D call: TRBD1 (6 bases). The germline gives CDR1 SGHTS, CDR2 YDEGEE. V lost 5 bases, J lost 2 bases, and 13 bases lay in between. The CDR3 is made up of 15 amino acids. CDR3 in DNA: TGTGCCAGCAGATTGACAGGAGTCAACACCGGGGAGCTGTTTTTT. Protein product: CASRLTGVNTGELFF.

V usage is TRBV5-1 and J usage is TRBJ1-1; possibly TRBD1 for D (5 bases). V was cut by 2 bases and J by 3 bases, with 8 bases left in between. CDR1 and CDR2 (germline): SGHRS, YFSETQ. This CDR3 is 13 amino acids long. The CDR3 nucleotides are TGCGCCAGCAGCTTCGCGGGGCACACTGAAGCTTTCTTT. It is translated as CASSFAGHTEAFF. The full variable domain, its missing parts supplied by reference TRBV5-1 and TRBJ1-1, is KAGVTQTPRYLIKTRGQQVTLSCSPISGHRSVSWYQQTPGQGLQFLFEYFSETQRNKGNFPGRFSGRQFSNSRSEMNVSTLELGDSALYLCASSFAGHTEAFFGQGTRLTVV.

This rearrangement joins TRBV27 to TRBJ1-2; D remains unclear. The V end was cut by 6 bases, the J end by 6 bases, with 17 bases between. The CDR3 totals 14 residues. Germline CDR1 reads MNHEY; CDR2 reads SMNVEV (reference sequence). The CDR3 DNA reads as TGTGCCAGCAGCCGCCAAAGGGCCGGGGATGGCTACACCTTC. Residues: CASSRQRAGDGYTF.

The rearrangement uses TRBV18 and TRBJ2-2; the match to TRBD2 covers 9 bases. In germline, CDR1 is KGHSH, CDR2 LQKENI. After removal of 6 bases from V and 4 bases from J, the junction contained 9 bases not matched to a gene. The CDR3 is made up of 16 amino acids. CDR3 sequence (DNA): TGTGCCAGCTCCGCGGGACTAGCTGGCGGCACCGGGGAGCTGTTTTTT. Amino acids: CASSAGLAGGTGELFF.

V is TRBV2 and J is TRBJ2-3, with D perhaps assigned TRBD1 or TRBD2 (6 bases each). CDR3 length equals 15 residues. Between the trimmed V and J ends, which lost 2 bases and 4 bases, there was a span of 13 bases. Germline loops: CDR1 SNHLY, CDR2 FYNNEI. CDR3 sequence reads: CASSEFPRGADTQYF. The CDR3 bases are TGTGCCAGCAGTGAATTCCCTAGGGGGGCAGATACGCAGTATTTT.

This clone was detected once. The chain has TRBV10-2 and TRBJ2-4; possibly TRBD2 for D (5 bases). V gave up 6 bases and J gave up 0 bases, with 12 bases separating them. This CDR3 has 15 amino acids. CDR1 is WSHSY, CDR2 SAAADI, per germline. The chain's CDR3 is CASSPGGLAKNIQYF. Written as DNA, the CDR3 is TGCGCCAGCAGCCCTGGCGGACTAGCCAAAAACATTCAGTACTTC.

This chain connects TRBV7-8 to TRBJ2-2; D call uncertain. Per the germline V gene, CDR1 is SGHVS and CDR2 is FQNEAQ. V was shortened by 3 bases and J by 2 bases, with 7 bases between the two germline ends. The CDR3 consists of 14 residues. CDR3: CASSFMGNTGELFF. CDR3 DNA: TGTGCCAGCAGCTTTATGGGCAACACCGGGGAGCTGTTTTTT.

The rearrangement links TRBV3-1 (or the pseudogene TRBV3-2) to TRBJ1-1; D remains ambiguous. Trimming cost V 1 base and J 4 bases, with 7 bases left between them. CDR3 length: 13 amino acids. The germline CDR1 and CDR2 sequences are LGHDT and YNNKEL (reference sequence). CDR3 amino acids: CASSQVRATEAFF. The CDR3 coding sequence is TGTGCCAGCAGCCAAGTACGGGCCACTGAAGCTTTCTTT.

The chain combines TRBV7-2 with TRBJ1-5; the D is unclear. Germline assignment: CDR1 SGHTA and CDR2 FQGNSA. The V and J ends lost 1 base and 4 bases respectively, with 8 bases between them. The CDR3 extends over 14 amino acids. The CDR3 loop reads CASSLVSANQPQHF. The CDR3 bases are TGTGCCAGCAGCTTAGTATCGGCGAATCAGCCCCAGCATTTT. The whole variable domain, filled in from reference TRBV7-2 and TRBJ1-5, reads GAGVSQSPSNKVTEKGKDVELRCDPISGHTALYWYRQSLGQGLEFLIYFQGNSAPDKSGLPSDRFSAERTGGSVSTLTIQRTQQEDSAVYLCASSLVSANQPQHFGDGTRLSIL.

The chain carries TRBV5-4 and TRBJ2-5, with D possibly being TRBD2 (5 bases). Germline V gene data show CDR1 as SGHNT and CDR2 as YYREEE (reference sequence). Trimming cost V 4 bases and J 6 bases, with 19 bases left between them. This CDR3 region has 15 residues. The CDR3 here is CASSQQVVGSQTQYF. DNA for the CDR3: TGTGCCAGCAGCCAGCAGGTGGTAGGGAGTCAGACCCAGTACTTC. The whole variable domain, remainder taken from reference TRBV5-4 and TRBJ2-5, is ETGVTQSPTHLIKTRGQQVTLRCSSQSGHNTVSWYQQALGQGPQFIFQYYREEENGRGNFPPRFSGLQFPNYSSELNVNALELDDSALYLCASSQQVVGSQTQYFGPGTRLLVL.

This sequence joins TRBV7-8 and TRBJ1-1, with 8 positions matching TRBD1. The CDR3 is 16 amino acids. V trimming: 0 bases; J trimming: 1 base; junction bases outside the gene matches: 4. Germline values: CDR1 SGHVS, CDR2 FQNEAQ. Here the CDR3 reads CASSLAGGTGNTEAFF. In nucleotides, the CDR3 is TGTGCCAGCAGCTTAGCAGGAGGGACAGGGAACACTGAAGCTTTCTTT.

This chain uses TRBV30 with TRBJ1-2; TRBD1 matches 7 bases. The CDR3 contains 15 residues. The J segment lost 6 bases and the V segment lost 0 bases, leaving 10 bases of the junction unmatched. Germline CDR1 GTSNPN, CDR2 SVGIG (reference sequence). CDR3 amino acids: CAWSVGTARTNGYTF. The CDR3 coding sequence is TGTGCCTGGAGTGTTGGGACAGCGAGAACCAATGGCTACACCTTC.

The chain carries TRBV19 and TRBJ2-4; 7 nucleotides match TRBD2. Germline V gives CDR1 LNHDA, CDR2 SQIVND (reference sequence). The CDR3 has 16 residues. Losses at the gene ends were 5 bases for V and 3 bases for J; bases not matched to a gene: 10. The CDR3 nucleotides are TGTGCCAGTAGTCCCCGGCTAGCGGAAAACAAAAACATTCAGTACTTC. Translation gives CASSPRLAENKNIQYF.

V usage is TRBV6-6 and J usage is TRBJ1-1, with TRBD1 as a possible D gene (5 bases). This CDR3 is 16 amino acids long. Germline loops: CDR1 MNHNY, CDR2 SVGAGI (reference sequence). The V and J ends lost 10 bases and 2 bases respectively, with 23 bases between them. This CDR3 is CATRATVGRNNTEAFF. DNA for the CDR3: TGTGCCACCAGAGCGACAGTGGGCAGGAATAACACTGAAGCTTTCTTT.

This clone was picked up many times. This sequence joins TRBV7-9 and TRBJ2-1; 13 bases match TRBD2. Germline V CDR1 and CDR2: SEHNR, FQNEAQ (reference sequence). J gave up 8 bases and V 3 bases, and 10 bases lay outside the gene matches. This CDR3 spans 17 amino acids. CDR3: CASSFRTSGSKLHEQFF. The CDR3 DNA sequence: TGTGCCAGCAGCTTCCGGACTAGCGGGAGTAAATTGCATGAGCAGTTCTTC.

In regard to this clone: Additional DNA sequences in this sample encode the identical CDR3. This rearrangement joins TRBV3-1 (or the pseudogene TRBV3-2) to TRBJ1-5, with D hard to call. The germline V gene encodes CDR1 LGHDT and CDR2 YNNKEL (reference sequence). There are 14 residues in the CDR3. Trimming shortened V by 3 bases and J by 0 bases, and 6 bases separated the two germline ends. CDR3 region: CASSQKYSNQPQHF. Written as DNA, the CDR3 is TGTGCCAGCAGCCAGAAGTATAGCAATCAGCCCCAGCATTTT.

The gene calls are TRBV15 and TRBJ2-2; D is possibly TRBD2 (5 bases). V was trimmed by 0 bases and J by 4 bases, leaving 15 bases between them. This CDR3 region has 17 residues. The V gene's germline CDR1 is LNHNV and CDR2 YYDKDF (reference sequence). The CDR3 coding sequence is TGTGCCACCAGCAGAGATCTAGGCGGGTGGAGCACCGGGGAGCTGTTTTTT. Amino acid sequence: CATSRDLGGWSTGELFF.

The chain carries TRBV5-8 and TRBJ1-5; no definite D call. Trimming removed 0 bases from V and 3 bases from J, with 10 bases in between. Germline CDR1 and CDR2: SGHTS and YDEGEE. The CDR3 loop spans 15 amino acids. Here the CDR3 reads CASSLGSQLNQPQHF. Here the CDR3 DNA reads TGTGCCAGCAGCTTGGGGTCACAACTCAATCAGCCCCAGCATTTT.

This sequence joins TRBV6-5 and TRBJ1-5; 10 positions agree with TRBD1. Germline V gives CDR1 MNHEY, CDR2 SVGAGI. This CDR3 has 15 amino acids. V was clipped by 5 bases and J by 2 bases; unmatched bases: 3. The CDR3 DNA sequence: TGTGCCAGCAGTATTGGGACAGGGGGCAATCAGCCCCAGCATTTT. Translated: CASSIGTGGNQPQHF.

The CDR3 DNA reads as TGTGCCAGCAGTCTACGCTGGACAGCAACTAATGAAAAACTGTTTTTT. Protein: CASSLRWTATNEKLFF. The chain combines TRBV27 with TRBJ1-4; perhaps TRBD1 as D (6 bases). Germline CDR1 MNHEY, CDR2 SMNVEV (reference sequence). V dropped 5 bases and J dropped 0 bases, with 13 bases sitting between them. This CDR3 has 16 amino acids.

Here the CDR3 reads CASSVQEQVGPLHF. CDR3 nucleotide sequence: TGTGCCAGCAGCGTTCAAGAACAGGTGGGACCCCTCCACTTT. The chain links TRBV27 to TRBJ1-6; tentative D call: TRBD1 (5 bases). The CDR3 is made up of 14 amino acids. From germline, CDR1 is MNHEY and CDR2 SMNVEV (reference sequence). V was pared by 6 bases and J by 12 bases, with 18 bases between.

The chain carries TRBV30 and TRBJ2-5; D is ambiguous. Germline CDR1 GTSNPN, CDR2 SVGIG (reference sequence). Trimming shortened V by 1 base and J by 1 base, and 13 bases separated the two germline ends. This CDR3 is built from 15 residues. CDR3 nucleotides: TGTGCCTGGAGTGCATACCGTGGATTCCAAGAGACCCAGTACTTC. It codes for CAWSAYRGFQETQYF.

The CDR3 DNA reads TGTGCCTGGAGTACGGGACAGGGTTCCTACGAGCAGTACTTC. Protein sequence: CAWSTGQGSYEQYF. J is TRBJ2-7 and V is TRBV30; the match to TRBD1 covers 9 bases. The CDR3 is made up of 14 amino acids. CDR1 and CDR2 from the germline V gene are GTSNPN and SVGIG (reference sequence). The trim removed 2 bases at V and 1 base at J, leaving 3 bases unmatched. The full variable domain, completed using reference TRBV30 and TRBJ2-7, is SQTIHQWPATLVQPVGSPLSLECTVEGTSNPNLYWYRQAAGRGLQLLFYSVGIGQISSEVPQNLSASRPQDRQFILSSKKLLLSDSGFYLCAWSTGQGSYEQYFGPGTRLTVT.

This rearrangement joins TRBV12-3 or TRBV12-4 to TRBJ2-7; 7 bases fit TRBD2. CDR3 length: 13 amino acids. V was pared by 5 bases and J by 4 bases, with 5 bases of the junction left unmatched. This CDR3 reads CASSPTSPYEQYF. CDR3 DNA sequence: TGTGCCAGCAGTCCGACTAGCCCATACGAGCAGTACTTC.

This clone occurred a few times. CDR3 DNA: TGTGCCAGCAGCCAACTATCGGGATTAAATGGCTACACCTTC. Its protein product is CASSQLSGLNGYTF. V gene TRBV16 combines with J gene TRBJ1-2; D remains unclear. Germline CDR1 KGHSY, CDR2 FQNENV. The CDR3 runs 14 residues. V was cut by 2 bases and J by 6 bases, with 13 bases left in between.